Only one count was recorded for the clone carrying this T cell receptor beta chain. An end of the junction differs from the germline gene, which may be a read error. Enrolled during active infection, Seattle patients were then followed longitudinally. This sample is part of a study of blood T cell repertoires in COVID-19. Across the whole study: Spain, Italy and the United States supplied samples that represented acute and convalescent COVID-19. The analysed material was cDNA or gDNA that came from T cells, B-cell-depleted T cells, or PBMCs.

In germline, CDR1 is MNHEY, CDR2 SVGAGI. The CDR3 totals 15 residues. This table comes from immunoSEQ multiplex PCR, and its TCRdb copy is limited to in-frame clones, with some not included. The table includes 540,000 or so clones, about 89% detected once. The sample was peripheral blood. This chain connects TRBV6-5 to TRBJ2-1; perhaps TRBD2 as D (6 bases). The clonotype was recovered from a woman aged 45-65 years with COVID-19, enrolled during active disease. Here the CDR3 reads CASSTAGTDYDEQFF. The CDR3, as DNA: TGTGCCAGCAGCACAGCAGGGACGGACTACGATGAGCAGTTCTTC.